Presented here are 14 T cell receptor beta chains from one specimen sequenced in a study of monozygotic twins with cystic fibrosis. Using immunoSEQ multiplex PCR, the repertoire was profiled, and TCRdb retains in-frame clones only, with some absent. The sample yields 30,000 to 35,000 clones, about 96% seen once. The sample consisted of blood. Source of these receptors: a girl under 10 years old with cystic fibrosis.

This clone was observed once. CDR3 DNA sequence: TGTGCCAGCAGCCCCCTGGGGACTAGCACGACAGATACGCAGTATTTT. Protein: CASSPLGTSTTDTQYF. The chain combines TRBV5-8 with TRBJ2-3; 9 bases fit TRBD2. Germline CDR1 SGHTS, CDR2 YDEGEE. The V gene end was trimmed by 4 bases and the J gene end by 3 bases; junction bases not matched to a gene: 9. This CDR3 comprises 16 residues.

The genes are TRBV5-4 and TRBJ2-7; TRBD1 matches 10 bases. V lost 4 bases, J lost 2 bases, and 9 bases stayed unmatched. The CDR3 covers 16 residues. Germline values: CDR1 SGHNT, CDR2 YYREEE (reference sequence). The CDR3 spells CASSPRRTGGTYEQYF. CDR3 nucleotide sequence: TGTGCCAGCAGCCCCCGAAGGACAGGGGGGACCTACGAGCAGTACTTC. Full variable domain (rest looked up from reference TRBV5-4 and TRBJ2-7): ETGVTQSPTHLIKTRGQQVTLRCSSQSGHNTVSWYQQALGQGPQFIFQYYREEENGRGNFPPRFSGLQFPNYSSELNVNALELDDSALYLCASSPRRTGGTYEQYFGPGTRLTVT.

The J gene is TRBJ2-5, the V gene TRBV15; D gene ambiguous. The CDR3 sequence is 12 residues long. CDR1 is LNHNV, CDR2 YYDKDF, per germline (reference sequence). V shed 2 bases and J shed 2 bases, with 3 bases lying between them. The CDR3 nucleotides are TGTGCCACCAGCAGACCTCAAGAGACCCAGTACTTC. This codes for CATSRPQETQYF.

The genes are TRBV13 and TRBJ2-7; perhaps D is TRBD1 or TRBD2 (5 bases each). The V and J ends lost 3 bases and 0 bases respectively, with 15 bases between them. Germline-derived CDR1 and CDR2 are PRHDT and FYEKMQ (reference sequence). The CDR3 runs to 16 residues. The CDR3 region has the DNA TGTGCCAGCAGCTTGGTCGGGAAGGGGATCTCCTACGAGCAGTACTTC. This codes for CASSLVGKGISYEQYF.

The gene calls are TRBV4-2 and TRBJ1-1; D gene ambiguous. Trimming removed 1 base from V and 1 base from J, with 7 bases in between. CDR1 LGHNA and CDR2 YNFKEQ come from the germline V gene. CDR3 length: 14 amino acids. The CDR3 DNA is TGTGCCAGCAGCCAAGGGGCGGAGAACACTGAAGCTTTCTTT. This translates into CASSQGAENTEAFF.

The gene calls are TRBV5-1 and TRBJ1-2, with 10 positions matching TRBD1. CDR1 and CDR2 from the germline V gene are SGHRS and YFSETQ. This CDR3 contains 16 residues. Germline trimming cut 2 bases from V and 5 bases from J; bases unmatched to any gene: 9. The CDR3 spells CASSFGGDRGFYGYTF. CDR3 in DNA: TGCGCCAGCAGCTTTGGTGGGGACAGGGGATTTTATGGCTACACCTTC.

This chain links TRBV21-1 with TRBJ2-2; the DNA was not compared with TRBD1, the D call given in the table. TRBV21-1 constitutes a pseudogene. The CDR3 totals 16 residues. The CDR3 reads CASSYQGQGNTGELFF. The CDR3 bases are TGTGCCAGCAGCTACCAGGGACAGGGGAACACCGGGGAGCTGTTTTTT.

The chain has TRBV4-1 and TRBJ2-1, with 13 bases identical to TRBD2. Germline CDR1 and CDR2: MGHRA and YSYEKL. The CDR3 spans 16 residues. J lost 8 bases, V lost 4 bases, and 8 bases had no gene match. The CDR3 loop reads CASSRLLLAGGYEQFF. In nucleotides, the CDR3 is TGCGCCAGCAGCCGCTTACTACTAGCGGGAGGGTATGAGCAGTTCTTC.

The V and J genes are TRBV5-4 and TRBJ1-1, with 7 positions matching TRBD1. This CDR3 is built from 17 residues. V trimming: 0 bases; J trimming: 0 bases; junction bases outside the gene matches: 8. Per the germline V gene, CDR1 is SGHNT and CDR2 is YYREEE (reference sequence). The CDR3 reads CASSLGQGGPMNTEAFF. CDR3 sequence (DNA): TGTGCCAGCAGCTTGGGGCAGGGGGGGCCTATGAACACTGAAGCTTTCTTT.

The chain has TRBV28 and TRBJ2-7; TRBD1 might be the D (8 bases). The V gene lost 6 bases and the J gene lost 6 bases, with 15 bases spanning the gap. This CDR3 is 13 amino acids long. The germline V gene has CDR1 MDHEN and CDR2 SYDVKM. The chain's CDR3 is CASSYRGGLEQYF. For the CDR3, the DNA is TGTGCCAGCAGCTACAGGGGGGGGCTCGAGCAGTACTTC.

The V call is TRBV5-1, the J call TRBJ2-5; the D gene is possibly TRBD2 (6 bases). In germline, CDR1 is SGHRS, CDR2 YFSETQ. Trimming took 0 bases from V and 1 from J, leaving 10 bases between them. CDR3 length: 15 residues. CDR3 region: CASSLGASAQETQYF. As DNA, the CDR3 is TGCGCCAGCAGCTTGGGGGCTAGCGCCCAAGAGACCCAGTACTTC. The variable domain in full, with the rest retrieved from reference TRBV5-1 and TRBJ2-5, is KAGVTQTPRYLIKTRGQQVTLSCSPISGHRSVSWYQQTPGQGLQFLFEYFSETQRNKGNFPGRFSGRQFSNSRSEMNVSTLELGDSALYLCASSLGASAQETQYFGPGTRLLVL.

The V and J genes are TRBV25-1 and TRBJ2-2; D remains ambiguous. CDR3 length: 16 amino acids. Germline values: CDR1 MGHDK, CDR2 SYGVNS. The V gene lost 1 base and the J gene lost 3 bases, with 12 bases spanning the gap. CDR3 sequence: CASSESLSVDTGELFF. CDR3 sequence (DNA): TGTGCCAGCAGTGAATCGCTGTCAGTAGACACCGGGGAGCTGTTTTTT. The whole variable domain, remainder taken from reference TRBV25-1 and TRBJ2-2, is EADIYQTPRYLVIGTGKKITLECSQTMGHDKMYWYQQDPGMELHLIHYSYGVNSTEKGDLSSESTVSRIRTEHFPLTLESARPSHTSQYLCASSESLSVDTGELFFGEGSRLTVL.

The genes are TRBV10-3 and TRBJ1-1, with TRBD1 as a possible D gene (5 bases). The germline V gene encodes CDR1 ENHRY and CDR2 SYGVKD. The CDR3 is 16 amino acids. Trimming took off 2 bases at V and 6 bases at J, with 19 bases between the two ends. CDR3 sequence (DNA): TGTGCCATCAGTGAGCGCCGCGGGGGAACCGGCGCTGAAGCTTTCTTT. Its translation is CAISERRGGTGAEAFF.

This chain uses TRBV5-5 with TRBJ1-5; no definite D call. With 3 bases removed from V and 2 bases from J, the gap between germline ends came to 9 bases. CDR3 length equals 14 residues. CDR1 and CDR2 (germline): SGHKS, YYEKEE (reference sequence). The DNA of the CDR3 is TGTGCCAGCAGCTCAGAGGGCGGCAATCAGCCCCAGCATTTT. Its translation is CASSSEGGNQPQHF.